This T cell receptor (beta chain) was identified during a study of T cell responses to AZD1222 COVID-19 vaccine. Study information: Doses given second, at about 4 or about 12 weeks, were pooled.

V dropped 7 bases and J dropped 1 base, with 8 bases sitting between them. This CDR3 contains 13 residues. Germline V lookup: CDR1 KGHDR, CDR2 SFDVKD. The data were produced by immunoSEQ multiplex PCR, yet TCRdb's version contains in-frame clones alone and is incomplete. The data contain about 100,000 clones, roughly 90% of them singletons. Study results and caveats: In all cases, repertoires were sampled only after the peak T cell response. Spike-wide coverage was observed for vaccine-associated CD4 TCRs, with dominant responses at 160-218 and 743-854.

On this clone: Its antigen is unidentified.

This specimen consisted of peripheral blood, obtained on day 0 of AZD1222 vaccination. The source is an adult in good health. The rearrangement uses TRBV24-1 and TRBJ2-3; D uncertain. The CDR3 region is CATRGWGTDTQYF. The DNA for the CDR3 is TGTGCCACCAGAGGTTGGGGCACAGATACGCAGTATTTT.